A selection of T cell receptor beta chains follows, all from one sample in a study of siplizumab effects on memory and regulatory T cells. TCRdb's copy holds only in-frame clones and misses some; the assay was immunoSEQ multiplex PCR. The sample consists of approximately 75,000 clones, 90% to 95% of them appearing once. Sequencing input: CD8+ T cells sorted from blood. These receptors came from a human donor in good health. Both conserved end residues are part of each CDR3. The D gene is left open where the match is weak. A clone size is listed for some rows: how often the clone was seen (once, few, many), or a class if it is expanded.

abundance: NA; j_gene: TRBJ2-7; d_gene: NA; v_gene: TRBV28; CDR3nt: TGTGCCAGCAGTTTTCGTGGCACCTACGAGCAGTACTTC; CDR3aa: CASSFRGTYEQYF
abundance: NA; j_gene: TRBJ2-7; d_gene: TRBD1; v_gene: TRBV29-1; CDR3nt: TGCAGCGCAACCGGGACAGGGACCTACGAGCAGTACTTC; CDR3aa: CSATGTGTYEQYF
abundance: NA; j_gene: TRBJ1-1; d_gene: NA; v_gene: TRBV4-1; CDR3nt: TGCGCCAGCAGCCAAGGCCCGGGACCGATTGAAGCTTTCTTT; CDR3aa: CASSQGPGPIEAFF
abundance: NA; j_gene: TRBJ2-5; d_gene: NA; v_gene: TRBV9; CDR3nt: TGTGCCAGCAGCGTAGGGGGGAGTGGAGAGACCCAGTACTTC; CDR3aa: CASSVGGSGETQYF
abundance: NA; j_gene: TRBJ1-5; d_gene: NA; v_gene: TRBV10-3; CDR3nt: TGTGCCATCAGTGAGTCGTTGGGGGGGAGCAATCAGCCCCAGCATTTT; CDR3aa: CAISESLGGSNQPQHF
abundance: NA; j_gene: TRBJ2-1; d_gene: NA; v_gene: TRBV11-2; CDR3nt: TGTGCCAGCAGCTTAGCCAGTGGCTCCTACAATGAGCAGTTCTTC; CDR3aa: CASSLASGSYNEQFF
abundance: NA; j_gene: TRBJ1-1; d_gene: NA; v_gene: TRBV4-2; CDR3nt: TGTGCCAGCAGCCAAGGTCCAGGGAACACTGAAGCTTTCTTT; CDR3aa: CASSQGPGNTEAFF
abundance: few; j_gene: TRBJ2-3; d_gene: TRBD2; v_gene: TRBV19; CDR3nt: TGTGCCAGTCTAGCGGGACCAACAGATACGCAGTATTTT; CDR3aa: CASLAGPTDTQYF
abundance: NA; j_gene: TRBJ2-7; d_gene: TRBD2; v_gene: TRBV11-3; CDR3nt: TGTGCCAGCAGCTTGGTCGGTGGGGGACTATACGAGCAGTACTTC; CDR3aa: CASSLVGGGLYEQYF
abundance: NA; j_gene: TRBJ2-2; d_gene: NA; v_gene: TRBV11-2; CDR3nt: TGTGCCAGCAGCCCACTCAACACATTGGGGGAGCTGTTTTTT; CDR3aa: CASSPLNTLGELFF
abundance: NA; j_gene: TRBJ1-3; d_gene: NA; v_gene: TRBV14; CDR3nt: TGTGCCAGCAGCCAAGTAGTTGTCAGGGACTTCTCTGGAAACACCATATATTTT; CDR3aa: CASSQVVVRDFSGNTIYF
abundance: NA; j_gene: TRBJ2-2; d_gene: TRBD1; v_gene: TRBV4-1; CDR3nt: TGCGCCAGCAGCTTACGGACAGGGTGGGGCGACGGGGAGCTGTTTTTT; CDR3aa: CASSLRTGWGDGELFF
abundance: NA; j_gene: TRBJ1-5; d_gene: NA; v_gene: TRBV12-5; CDR3nt: TGTGCTAGTGGTTTTGGGGGACGGCAGCCCCAGCATTTT; CDR3aa: CASGFGGRQPQHF
abundance: NA; j_gene: TRBJ2-3; d_gene: NA; v_gene: TRBV4-3; CDR3nt: TGCGCCAGCAGCCAAACGGGGGGCACAGATACGCAGTATTTT; CDR3aa: CASSQTGGTDTQYF
abundance: NA; j_gene: TRBJ2-2; d_gene: NA; v_gene: TRBV18; CDR3nt: TGTGCCAGCTCACCAGTGAACACCGGGGAGCTGTTTTTT; CDR3aa: CASSPVNTGELFF
abundance: NA; j_gene: TRBJ1-1; d_gene: NA; v_gene: TRBV27; CDR3nt: TGTGCCAGCAGTTTTGGTATCGGGGCCAGTGAAGCTTTCTTT; CDR3aa: CASSFGIGASEAFF
abundance: NA; j_gene: TRBJ1-2; d_gene: NA; v_gene: TRBV28; CDR3nt: TGTGCCAGCAGTTTAGGTCCCAGCAATGGCTACACCTTC; CDR3aa: CASSLGPSNGYTF
abundance: NA; j_gene: TRBJ1-1; d_gene: TRBD1; v_gene: TRBV27; CDR3nt: TGTGCCAGCAGTTTAATTGGGACAGGGATGATTGCTTTCTTT; CDR3aa: CASSLIGTGMIAFF
abundance: once; j_gene: TRBJ2-3; d_gene: TRBD2; v_gene: TRBV9; CDR3nt: TGTGCCAGCAACCTAGACCCTAGCGGGGTCACAGATACGCAGTATTTT; CDR3aa: CASNLDPSGVTDTQYF
abundance: NA; j_gene: TRBJ2-3; d_gene: TRBD1; v_gene: TRBV19; CDR3nt: TGTGCCAGTAGTATTAGACTTTTACAGGGGGGCACCACAGATACGCAGTATTTT; CDR3aa: CASSIRLLQGGTTDTQYF
abundance: NA; j_gene: TRBJ2-7; d_gene: NA; v_gene: TRBV25-1; CDR3nt: TGTGCCAGCAGTGGATCGACGGAAATCTACCCCTACGAGCAGTACTTC; CDR3aa: CASSGSTEIYPYEQYF
abundance: once; j_gene: TRBJ2-5; d_gene: NA; v_gene: TRBV2; CDR3nt: TGTGCCAGCAGTGAAGTTGTAGGAAGGGTCCAAGAGACCCAGTACTTC; CDR3aa: CASSEVVGRVQETQYF
abundance: NA; j_gene: TRBJ1-1; d_gene: NA; v_gene: TRBV4-1; CDR3nt: TGCGCCAGCAGCTCTAAGGGGGGAATGAACACTGAAGCTTTCTTT; CDR3aa: CASSSKGGMNTEAFF
abundance: NA; j_gene: TRBJ2-7; d_gene: TRBD1; v_gene: TRBV19; CDR3nt: TGTGCCAGTACAGAAGCCGGGACAGGGCAATACGAGCAGTACTTC; CDR3aa: CASTEAGTGQYEQYF
abundance: once; j_gene: TRBJ2-2; d_gene: NA; v_gene: TRBV9; CDR3nt: TGTGCCAGCAGCGTAGTCGCCCCCTCCGGGGAGCTGTTTTTT; CDR3aa: CASSVVAPSGELFF
abundance: NA; j_gene: TRBJ1-6; d_gene: NA; v_gene: TRBV9; CDR3nt: TGTGCCAGCAGCGTAGAAGCGGGGGAGACCTATAATTCACCCCTCCACTTT; CDR3aa: CASSVEAGETYNSPLHF
abundance: NA; j_gene: TRBJ2-5; d_gene: TRBD2; v_gene: TRBV2; CDR3nt: TGTGCCAGCAGTGATCCCGGACTAGCGGGGGGGATAGAGACCCAGTACTTC; CDR3aa: CASSDPGLAGGIETQYF
abundance: NA; j_gene: TRBJ2-5; d_gene: NA; v_gene: TRBV19; CDR3nt: TGTGCCAGTAGTTCCTACCTGGGGGCCGAGACCCAGTACTTC; CDR3aa: CASSSYLGAETQYF
abundance: NA; j_gene: TRBJ1-5; d_gene: NA; v_gene: TRBV19; CDR3nt: TGTGCCAGTAGTATATGGCTCCAGGATCCTCAGCCCCAGCATTTT; CDR3aa: CASSIWLQDPQPQHF
abundance: NA; j_gene: TRBJ2-7; d_gene: TRBD1; v_gene: TRBV28; CDR3nt: TGTGCCAGCAGTTTCAAAGACAGGGGGCCGCCTCAGCAGTACTTC; CDR3aa: CASSFKDRGPPQQYF
abundance: once; j_gene: TRBJ2-3; d_gene: TRBD2; v_gene: TRBV7-3; CDR3nt: TGTGCCAGCAGCTCTAGCGGGGGGACAGATACGCAGTATTTT; CDR3aa: CASSSSGGTDTQYF
abundance: NA; j_gene: TRBJ2-2; d_gene: NA; v_gene: TRBV7-6; CDR3nt: TGTGCCAGCAGCCACCAACGGGGGGCGGCGAGCACCGGGGAGCTGTTTTTT; CDR3aa: CASSHQRGAASTGELFF
abundance: NA; j_gene: TRBJ2-2; d_gene: NA; v_gene: TRBV7-9; CDR3nt: TGTGCCAGCAGCTTAGGCCTAGGGGGCACCGGGGAGCTGTTTTTT; CDR3aa: CASSLGLGGTGELFF
abundance: NA; j_gene: TRBJ1-2; d_gene: TRBD1; v_gene: TRBV27; CDR3nt: TGTGCCAGCAGGCCTCTAACACAGGGGTTTGGCTACACCTTC; CDR3aa: CASRPLTQGFGYTF
abundance: NA; j_gene: TRBJ2-2; d_gene: NA; v_gene: TRBV7-2; CDR3nt: TGTGCCAGCAGCCTCCCACCGAACACCGGGGAGCTGTTTTTT; CDR3aa: CASSLPPNTGELFF
abundance: NA; j_gene: TRBJ2-1; d_gene: TRBD1; v_gene: TRBV6-5; CDR3nt: TGTGCCAGCAGTTACTCGACAGGGGCGGGTGACAATGAGCAGTTCTTC; CDR3aa: CASSYSTGAGDNEQFF
abundance: NA; j_gene: TRBJ1-4; d_gene: NA; v_gene: TRBV5-4; CDR3nt: TGTGCCAGCAGCACAACAGCAGGGTCTGCTAATGAAAAACTGTTTTTT; CDR3aa: CASSTTAGSANEKLFF
abundance: NA; j_gene: TRBJ1-5; d_gene: NA; v_gene: TRBV7-2; CDR3nt: TGTGCCAGCAGCCTTGGGACGGACAGAAGCAATCAGCCCCAGCATTTT; CDR3aa: CASSLGTDRSNQPQHF
abundance: NA; j_gene: TRBJ1-2; d_gene: NA; v_gene: TRBV30; CDR3nt: TGTGCCTGGGATACGCTCGGGGGCTACACCTTC; CDR3aa: CAWDTLGGYTF
abundance: many; j_gene: TRBJ1-2; d_gene: NA; v_gene: TRBV6-5; CDR3nt: TGTGCCAGCAGTCTACAGGGCGGCAATGGCTACACCTTC; CDR3aa: CASSLQGGNGYTF
abundance: NA; j_gene: TRBJ2-1; d_gene: NA; v_gene: TRBV7-2; CDR3nt: TGTGCCAGCAGCCCTGGTCCTCCCGATTACAATGAGCAGTTCTTC; CDR3aa: CASSPGPPDYNEQFF
abundance: NA; j_gene: TRBJ2-1; d_gene: TRBD1; v_gene: TRBV30; CDR3nt: TGTGCCTGGACTACAGGGGCAATTGAGCAGTTCTTC; CDR3aa: CAWTTGAIEQFF
abundance: NA; j_gene: TRBJ2-7; d_gene: NA; v_gene: TRBV4-1; CDR3nt: TGCGCCAGCAGCCCTTCGGGGTACGAGCAGTACTTC; CDR3aa: CASSPSGYEQYF
abundance: NA; j_gene: TRBJ1-2; d_gene: TRBD1; v_gene: TRBV27; CDR3nt: TGTGCCAGCAGTGCCGGGACAGGGGGAGATGGCTACACCTTC; CDR3aa: CASSAGTGGDGYTF